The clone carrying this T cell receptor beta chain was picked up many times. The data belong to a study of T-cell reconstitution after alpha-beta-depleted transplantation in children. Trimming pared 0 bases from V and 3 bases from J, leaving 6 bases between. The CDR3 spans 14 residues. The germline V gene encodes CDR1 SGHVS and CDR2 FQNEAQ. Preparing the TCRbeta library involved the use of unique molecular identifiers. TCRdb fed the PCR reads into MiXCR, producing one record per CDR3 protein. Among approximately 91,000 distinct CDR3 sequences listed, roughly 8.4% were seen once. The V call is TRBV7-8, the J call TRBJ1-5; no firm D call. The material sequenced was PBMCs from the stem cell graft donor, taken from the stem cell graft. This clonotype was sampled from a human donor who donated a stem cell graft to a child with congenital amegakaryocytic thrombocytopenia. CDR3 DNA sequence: TGTGCCAGCAGCTTAGCGGGATACAATCAGCCCCAGCATTTT. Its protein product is CASSLAGYNQPQHF. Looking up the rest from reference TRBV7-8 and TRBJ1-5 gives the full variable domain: GAGVSQSPRYKVAKRGQDVALRCDPISGHVSLFWYQQALGQGPEFLTYFQNEAQLDKSGLPSDRFFAERPEGSVSTLKIQRTQQEDSAVYLCASSLAGYNQPQHFGDGTRLSIL.